What follows are 20 T cell receptor beta chains derived from one specimen sequenced in a study of identical twins. From the 5' RACE reads, TCRdb called clonotypes with MiXCR, one entry per CDR3 protein. The data hold approximately 620,000 distinct CDR3 sequences, with about 9.4% observed a single time. These same records also appear under a second study, on yellow fever vaccine responses in identical twins.

Material: PBMCs. The receptors here all came from a woman aged 18-29 years in good health.

The chain has TRBV2 and TRBJ1-2; D gene unclear. V shed 6 bases and J shed 10 bases, with 12 bases lying between them. This CDR3 contains 11 residues. Germline CDR1 SNHLY, CDR2 FYNNEI. CDR3 in DNA: TGTGCCAGCAGGCCAGTGGCTGCCTACACCTTC. Translated, it gives CASRPVAAYTF.

Many counts were recorded for this clonotype. This chain joins TRBV29-1 and TRBJ2-3; D is unclear. The germline CDR1 and CDR2 sequences are SQVTM and ANQGSEA. Trimming left V 6 bases short and J 5 bases short, with 15 bases between. This CDR3 comprises 13 residues. The CDR3 reads CSVNWIRLDTQYF. The CDR3 nucleotides read TGCAGCGTGAACTGGATTCGCTTAGATACGCAGTATTTT.

This clonotype has more than one count but fewer than ten. The chain couples TRBV28 to TRBJ2-3, with TRBD1 matching 12 bases. CDR1 is MDHEN, CDR2 SYDVKM, per germline. The length of the CDR3 is 16 residues. V trimming: 5 bases; J trimming: 7 bases; junction bases outside the gene matches: 10. The DNA for the CDR3 is TGTGCCAGCAGTACGGCCGGGGACAGGGGGCTAAATACGCAGTATTTT. As protein: CASSTAGDRGLNTQYF.

This clonotype appeared many times. The rearrangement links TRBV12-3 or TRBV12-4 to TRBJ2-7; possible D gene TRBD2, 5 bases. The ends were cut back, 8 bases at V and 2 bases at J, with 10 bases in the middle. There are 12 residues in the CDR3. This CDR3 is CASGRRAYEQYF. CDR3 nucleotides: TGTGCCAGCGGGCGGCGGGCCTACGAGCAGTACTTC.

To note about this clonotype: This sequence may be a read error, since a much larger clone differs from it by one base. The rearrangement links TRBV7-9 to TRBJ2-3; D unclear. The V gene lost 4 bases and the J gene lost 0 bases, with 2 bases spanning the gap. Germline assignment: CDR1 SEHNR and CDR2 FQNEAQ (reference sequence). The CDR3 sequence is 12 residues long. The CDR3 loop is CASSWSTDTQYF. In DNA, the CDR3 is TGTGCCAGCAGCTGGAGCACAGATACGCAGTATTTT. Together with reference TRBV7-9 and TRBJ2-3, the CDR3 gives the full variable domain: DTGVSQNPRHKITKRGQNVTFRCDPISEHNRLYWYRQTLGQGPEFLTYFQNEAQLEKSRLLSDRFSAERPKGSFSTLEIQRTEQGDSAMYLCASSWSTDTQYFGPGTRLTVL.

This clonotype was counted only a few times. The gene calls are TRBV10-3 and TRBJ2-3; no firm D call. The CDR3 contains 12 residues. Germline V gene lookup returns CDR1 ENHRY and CDR2 SYGVKD. The V end lost 10 bases, the J end lost 2 bases, and 10 bases lay between the germline ends. The DNA of the CDR3 is TGTGCCACCTCGCGGTCCACAGATACGCAGTATTTT. This translates into CATSRSTDTQYF.

This clonotype was observed many times. The chain carries TRBV5-1 and TRBJ2-5; possible D gene TRBD2, 5 bases. The CDR3 is 14 residues long. Trimming removed 1 base at V and 4 bases at J, with 11 bases between. Germline values: CDR1 SGHRS, CDR2 YFSETQ. This CDR3 is CASSLTGSGETQYF. DNA for the CDR3: TGCGCCAGCAGCTTGACGGGGAGTGGAGAGACCCAGTACTTC.

This clonotype came up a few times. The CDR3 DNA reads as TGCGCCAGCAGCCCCCAGGGGAATGAAAAACTGTTTTTT. Translated: CASSPQGNEKLFF. The V and J genes are TRBV5-1 and TRBJ1-4, with D possibly being TRBD1 (6 bases). The V end was cut by 4 bases, the J end by 5 bases, with 9 bases between. Germline CDR1 reads SGHRS; CDR2 reads YFSETQ. The CDR3 consists of 13 residues.

This clonotype came up many times. This chain joins TRBV29-1 and TRBJ2-1; the D gene is possibly TRBD2 (6 bases). The CDR3 length is 16 residues. Germline V gene lookup returns CDR1 SQVTM and CDR2 ANQGSEA. V was pared by 5 bases and J by 8 bases, with 25 bases between. This CDR3 reads CSVPWRGAGPAYEQFF. The CDR3 DNA follows: TGCAGCGTTCCCTGGAGGGGCGCGGGGCCCGCCTATGAGCAGTTCTTC.

The rearrangement uses TRBV23-1 and TRBJ2-1; TRBD1 agrees at 10 bases. TRBV23-1 is reported as an ORF; its role is uncertain. V lost 4 bases, J lost 5 bases, and 11 bases stayed unmatched. The CDR3 runs to 17 residues. CDR3 in amino acids: CASSRQTGGGKDNEQFF. Here the CDR3 DNA reads TGCGCCAGCAGTCGCCAGACAGGGGGCGGTAAGGACAATGAGCAGTTCTTC.

This clonotype showed up many times. V usage is TRBV20-1 and J usage is TRBJ2-7; 12 bases match TRBD2. Germline values: CDR1 DFQATT, CDR2 SNEGSKA (reference sequence). With 1 base clipped from V and 5 bases from J, the junction kept 6 bases outside the gene matches. This CDR3 spans 15 amino acids. DNA for the CDR3: TGCAGTGCTAGAGGACTAGCGGGGGTGCTTAACGAGCAGTACTTC. Its translation is CSARGLAGVLNEQYF.

This clonotype showed up just a few times. The chain carries TRBV9 and TRBJ2-7, with TRBD1 as a possible D gene (5 bases). The length of the CDR3 is 13 residues. The germline V and J ends were trimmed by 3 bases and 3 bases, with 10 bases remaining between them. The germline V gene encodes CDR1 SGDLS and CDR2 YYNGEE. The CDR3 DNA reads TGTGCCAGCAGCGATAGCAGGGACTACGAGCAGTACTTC. Translation gives CASSDSRDYEQYF.

This clonotype was seen only a few times. The chain links TRBV7-2 to TRBJ2-3; TRBD2 agrees at 9 bases. The junction had 16 bases not matched to a gene; V was cut back by 4 bases and J by 8 bases. Looked up from germline, CDR1 is SGHTA and CDR2 is FQGNSA. The CDR3 extends over 17 amino acids. The CDR3 protein is CASSSPPAGGHLGTQYF. CDR3 DNA: TGTGCCAGCAGCTCCCCCCCCGCGGGGGGGCACCTTGGTACGCAGTATTTT.

This clonotype appeared a few times. This chain links TRBV28 with TRBJ2-7; D unclear. The germline CDR1 and CDR2 sequences are MDHEN and SYDVKM. The CDR3 contains 14 residues. Deletions cut 3 bases from V and 0 bases from J, with 9 bases between. In nucleotides, the CDR3 is TGTGCCAGCAGTTTCTTCATGGTCTCCTACGAGCAGTACTTC. It encodes CASSFFMVSYEQYF.

In this sample, this clonotype turned up a few times. V gene TRBV7-9 combines with J gene TRBJ1-1, with 8 bases that match TRBD1. With V trimmed by 0 bases and J by 3 bases, 0 bases remained unmatched. This CDR3 contains 14 residues. Germline CDR1 reads SEHNR; CDR2 reads FQNEAQ (reference sequence). CDR3 sequence (DNA): TGTGCCAGCAGCTTAGCGGGACAGGACACTGAAGCTTTCTTT. Amino acid sequence: CASSLAGQDTEAFF.

This chain connects TRBV6-2 or TRBV6-3 to TRBJ2-3; D is perhaps TRBD2 (5 bases). V shed 3 bases and J shed 2 bases, with 9 bases lying between them. In germline, CDR1 is MNHEY, CDR2 SVGEGT. This CDR3 comprises 14 residues. The DNA for the CDR3 is TGTGCCAGCAGTTATGGGGAGACCACAGATACGCAGTATTTT. Amino acid sequence: CASSYGETTDTQYF.

The chain employs TRBV19 and TRBJ1-1; no definite D call. Between the trimmed V and J ends, which lost 6 bases and 11 bases, there was a span of 13 bases. CDR3 length: 11 amino acids. CDR1 is LNHDA and CDR2 is SQIVND in the germline V gene (reference sequence). CDR3 protein: CASRTPGHAFF. In DNA, the CDR3 is TGTGCCAGTAGGACCCCAGGTCATGCTTTCTTT.

This clonotype was counted only a few times. CDR3 region: CASSARRTDTQYF. Written as DNA, the CDR3 is TGCGCCAGCAGCGCCAGACGCACAGATACGCAGTATTTT. This rearrangement joins TRBV5-1 to TRBJ2-3; D is uncertain. The CDR3 has 13 amino acids. The germline V and J ends were trimmed by 4 bases and 1 base, with 7 bases remaining between them. Germline V gene lookup returns CDR1 SGHRS and CDR2 YFSETQ. The whole variable domain, filled in from reference TRBV5-1 and TRBJ2-3, reads KAGVTQTPRYLIKTRGQQVTLSCSPISGHRSVSWYQQTPGQGLQFLFEYFSETQRNKGNFPGRFSGRQFSNSRSEMNVSTLELGDSALYLCASSARRTDTQYFGPGTRLTVL.

This chain links TRBV7-2 with TRBJ2-1; unclear D gene. This CDR3 has 15 residues. Germline loops: CDR1 SGHTA, CDR2 FQGNSA. V lost 1 base, J lost 4 bases, and 11 bases lay in between. The DNA for the CDR3 is TGTGCCAGCAGCTTAGAACCTCCCGCTTACAATGAGCAGTTCTTC. The encoded protein is CASSLEPPAYNEQFF.

This clonotype has at least ten counts. This chain joins TRBV4-3 and TRBJ2-2; no definite D call. The CDR3 sequence is 15 residues long. Deletions cut 4 bases from V and 0 bases from J, with 9 bases between. Germline loops: CDR1 LGHNA, CDR2 YSLEER. The CDR3 coding sequence is TGCGCCAGCAGCCTGGTGGTAGCGAACACCGGGGAGCTGTTTTTT. This codes for CASSLVVANTGELFF.